This T cell receptor (beta chain) was obtained from a study of identical twins. MiXCR, applied by TCRdb to the 5' RACE reads, yields one record per CDR3 protein. This sample has around 280,000 distinct CDR3 sequences, with approximately 8% found just once. This clonotype has more than one count but fewer than ten. Germline CDR1 DFQATT, CDR2 SNEGSKA (reference sequence). This CDR3 comprises 14 residues. V gave up 2 bases and J gave up 3 bases, with 12 bases separating them. This sample also appeared in a second study, on yellow fever vaccine responses in identical twins.

The genes are TRBV20-1 and TRBJ2-3; possible D gene TRBD1, 6 bases. The sequence came from a woman between 18 and 29 years old in good health. The source material was memory (CD45RO+) T cells sorted from blood. The CDR3 spells CSARIRGRTDTQYF. DNA of the CDR3: TGCAGTGCTAGAATCAGGGGTAGGACAGATACGCAGTATTTT.